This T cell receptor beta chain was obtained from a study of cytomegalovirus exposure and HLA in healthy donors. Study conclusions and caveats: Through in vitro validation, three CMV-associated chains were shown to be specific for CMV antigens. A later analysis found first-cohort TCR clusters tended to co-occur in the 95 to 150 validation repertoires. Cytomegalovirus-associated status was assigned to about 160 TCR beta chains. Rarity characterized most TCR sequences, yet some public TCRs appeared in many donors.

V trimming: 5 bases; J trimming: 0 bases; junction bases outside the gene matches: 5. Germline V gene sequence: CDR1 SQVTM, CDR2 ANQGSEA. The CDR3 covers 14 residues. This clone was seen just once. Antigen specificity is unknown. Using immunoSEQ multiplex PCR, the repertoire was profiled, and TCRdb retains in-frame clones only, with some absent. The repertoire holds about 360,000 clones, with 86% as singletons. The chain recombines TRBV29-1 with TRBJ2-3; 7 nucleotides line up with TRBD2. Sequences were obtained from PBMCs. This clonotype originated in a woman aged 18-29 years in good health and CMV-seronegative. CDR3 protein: CSVRTSPSTDTQYF. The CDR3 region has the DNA TGCAGCGTTAGGACTAGTCCTAGCACAGATACGCAGTATTTT.